This T cell receptor beta chain stems from a study of metastatic and nonmetastatic thyroid tumors. Study-wide background: Malignant and benign thyroid patients had repertoires compared in peripheral blood and tumor or nodule tissue.

With regard to this clone: Its specificity is unknown.

No treatment of any kind had been given to any patient before thyroid surgery. TCRdb redid the clone calls on the PCR reads using MiXCR. The table records about 20,000 clones, around 30% of them present only once. Deletions cut 5 bases from V and 11 bases from J, with 10 bases between. The CDR3 is made up of 11 amino acids. CDR1 and CDR2 from the germline V gene are DFQATT and SNEGSKA (reference sequence). The study's findings and limits: Benign nodules were reported to have significantly lower TCR beta diversity than malignant thyroid tumors, in blood and tumor.

Sequences were obtained from tumor tissue. The V call is TRBV20-1, the J call TRBJ1-6; D is unresolved. The sequence came from a female donor with papillary thyroid cancer or a benign thyroid nodule (not recorded which). Some clones in this sample may be carry-over from other donors' samples. CDR3 loop: CSAQQNTPLHF. The CDR3 bases are TGCAGTGCTCAACAGAATACACCCCTCCACTTT.